The present T cell receptor beta chain was sequenced within a study of blood T cell repertoires in COVID-19. The CDR3 covers 18 residues. How the authors handled the data: Counts of nucleated cells, estimated from reference gene primer amplification, were obtained. The data were produced by immunoSEQ multiplex PCR, yet TCRdb's version contains in-frame clones alone and is incomplete. V, J and clone size reflect that table, while D and trimming were determined from the DNA. In the table there are roughly 56,000 clones, over 75% of which are singletons. This TCR was recovered from a human donor in a cohort sampled during active COVID-19. The sequenced sample consisted of peripheral blood. The chain is built from TRBV21-1 and TRBJ2-3; TRBD2, the D gene given by the table, was not confirmed from the DNA. TRBV21-1 is marked as a pseudogene. CDR3: CASIPPLRTSGRTDTQYF. In DNA form, the CDR3 reads TGTGCCAGCATCCCACCCCTTCGGACTAGCGGACGCACAGATACGCAGTATTTT.